Described below is a single T cell receptor (beta chain) sequence and its context. Its specificity is unknown. The sample belongs to a study of beta chain features in type 1 diabetes. Study-wide findings and caveats: HLA effects on TCRB rearrangement stayed unresolved here. Researchers cautioned that cDNA sequencing could over-represent cells with high TCR expression.

Around 120 mL of blood, on average, came from one heparinised draw per donor. Purities in excess of 95% were seen in all sorted populations. TCRB transcripts that were expressed got sequenced, as all of the isolated RNA had been reverse transcribed. Sequencing used immunoSEQ multiplex PCR; TCRdb keeps in-frame clones, though not all of them. The sample records 140,000 or so clones, around a tenth being singletons. The sample comprised central memory CD4+ T cells from blood. The receptor was derived from a man aged 18 to 30 in good health.

CDR3 amino acids: CASSQALGAGDPYEQYF. The CDR3 coding sequence is TGCGCCAGCAGCCAAGCTCTAGGAGCGGGGGACCCTTACGAGCAGTACTTC. The chain links TRBV4-3 to TRBJ2-7; 8 bases match TRBD2. Germline assignment: CDR1 LGHNA and CDR2 YSLEER. The trim removed 1 base at V and 4 bases at J, leaving 12 bases unmatched. CDR3 size: 17 residues.